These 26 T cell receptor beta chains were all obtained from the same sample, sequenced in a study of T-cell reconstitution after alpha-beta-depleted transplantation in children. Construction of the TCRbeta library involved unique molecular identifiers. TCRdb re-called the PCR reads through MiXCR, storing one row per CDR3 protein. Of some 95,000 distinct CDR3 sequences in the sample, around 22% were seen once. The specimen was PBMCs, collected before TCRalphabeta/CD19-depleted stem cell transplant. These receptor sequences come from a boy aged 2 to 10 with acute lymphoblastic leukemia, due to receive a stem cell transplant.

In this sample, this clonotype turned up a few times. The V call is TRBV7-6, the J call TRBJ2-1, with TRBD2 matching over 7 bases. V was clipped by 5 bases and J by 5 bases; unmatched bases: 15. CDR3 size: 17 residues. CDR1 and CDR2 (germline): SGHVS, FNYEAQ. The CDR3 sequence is CASSPRPSGVGHNEQFF. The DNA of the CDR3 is TGTGCCAGCAGCCCCCGGCCTAGCGGAGTGGGCCACAATGAGCAGTTCTTC.

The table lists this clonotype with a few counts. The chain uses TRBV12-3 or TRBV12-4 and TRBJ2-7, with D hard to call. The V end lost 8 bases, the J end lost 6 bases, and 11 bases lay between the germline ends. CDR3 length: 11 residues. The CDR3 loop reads CASPETVEQYF. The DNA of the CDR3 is TGTGCCAGCCCGGAGACGGTCGAGCAGTACTTC.

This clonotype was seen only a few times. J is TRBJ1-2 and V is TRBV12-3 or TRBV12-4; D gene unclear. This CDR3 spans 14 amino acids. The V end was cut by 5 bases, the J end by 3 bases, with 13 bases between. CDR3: CASSPPDFHYGYTF. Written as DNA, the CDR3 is TGTGCCAGCAGTCCGCCGGACTTCCACTATGGCTACACCTTC.

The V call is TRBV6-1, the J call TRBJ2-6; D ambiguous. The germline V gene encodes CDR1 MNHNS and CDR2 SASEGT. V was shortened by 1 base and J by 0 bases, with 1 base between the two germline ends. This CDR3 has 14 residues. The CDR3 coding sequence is TGTGCCAGCAGTGAAGTCTCTGGGGCCAACGTCCTGACTTTC. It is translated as CASSEVSGANVLTF.

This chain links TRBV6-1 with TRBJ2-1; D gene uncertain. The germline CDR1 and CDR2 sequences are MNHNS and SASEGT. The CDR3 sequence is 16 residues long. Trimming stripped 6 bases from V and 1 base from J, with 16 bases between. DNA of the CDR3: TGTGCCAGCAGCCTGGTGGCGGACCCTTCCTACAATGAGCAGTTCTTC. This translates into CASSLVADPSYNEQFF.

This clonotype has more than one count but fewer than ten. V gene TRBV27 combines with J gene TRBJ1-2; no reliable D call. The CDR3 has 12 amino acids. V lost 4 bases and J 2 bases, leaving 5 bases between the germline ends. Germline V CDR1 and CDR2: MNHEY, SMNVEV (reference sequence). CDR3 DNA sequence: TGTGCCAGCAGTTCCAGGAACTATGGCTACACCTTC. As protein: CASSSRNYGYTF.

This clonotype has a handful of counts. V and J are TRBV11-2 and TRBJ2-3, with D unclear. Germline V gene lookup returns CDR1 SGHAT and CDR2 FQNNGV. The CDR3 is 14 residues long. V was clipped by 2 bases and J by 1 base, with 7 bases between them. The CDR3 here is CASSLRLRTDTQYF. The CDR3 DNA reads TGTGCCAGCAGCTTAAGGCTCCGCACAGATACGCAGTATTTT.

In DNA, the CDR3 is TGTGCCAGCAGCCTCGGACAGGGGGATACGCAGTATTTT. Protein sequence: CASSLGQGDTQYF. This sequence joins TRBV9 and TRBJ2-3; 9 nucleotides match TRBD1. The CDR3 extends over 13 amino acids. V shed 4 bases and J 6 bases; nucleotides not matched to a gene: 3. Looked up from germline, CDR1 is SGDLS and CDR2 is YYNGEE.

DNA of the CDR3: TGTGCCAGCAGCCAAGACGGTCTTGGGGGATACAATGAGCAGTTCTTC. Its translation: CASSQDGLGGYNEQFF. This chain joins TRBV3-1 and TRBJ2-1, with D tentatively TRBD1 or TRBD2 (5 bases each). V was trimmed by 0 bases and J by 4 bases, leaving 13 bases between them. CDR1 is LGHDT, CDR2 YNNKEL, per germline (reference sequence). CDR3 size: 16 residues.

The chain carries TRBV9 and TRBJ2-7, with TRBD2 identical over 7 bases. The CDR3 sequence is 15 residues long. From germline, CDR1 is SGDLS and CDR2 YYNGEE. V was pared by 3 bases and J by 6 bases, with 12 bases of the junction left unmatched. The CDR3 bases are TGTGCCAGCAGCGCGGTCACCGTAGCGGGTGGCGAGCAGTACTTC. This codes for CASSAVTVAGGEQYF.

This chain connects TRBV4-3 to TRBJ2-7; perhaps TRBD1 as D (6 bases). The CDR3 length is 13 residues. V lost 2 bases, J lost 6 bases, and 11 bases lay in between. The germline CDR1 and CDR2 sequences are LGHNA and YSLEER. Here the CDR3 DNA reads TGCGCCAGCAGCCAACAGCTCAGGGGCGAGCAGTACTTC. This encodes CASSQQLRGEQYF.

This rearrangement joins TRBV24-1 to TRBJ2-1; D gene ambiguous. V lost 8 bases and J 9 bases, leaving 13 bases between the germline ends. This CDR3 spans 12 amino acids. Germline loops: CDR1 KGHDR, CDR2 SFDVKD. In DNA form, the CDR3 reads TGTGCCACCAAGGCCCTGACGGGTGAGCAGTTCTTC. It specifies CATKALTGEQFF.

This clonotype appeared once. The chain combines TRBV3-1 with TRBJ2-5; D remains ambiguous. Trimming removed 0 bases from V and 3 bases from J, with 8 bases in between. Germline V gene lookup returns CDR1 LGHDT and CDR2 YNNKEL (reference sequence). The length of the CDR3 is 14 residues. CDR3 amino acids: CASSQDKTKETQYF. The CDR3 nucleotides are TGTGCCAGCAGCCAAGATAAGACAAAAGAGACCCAGTACTTC.

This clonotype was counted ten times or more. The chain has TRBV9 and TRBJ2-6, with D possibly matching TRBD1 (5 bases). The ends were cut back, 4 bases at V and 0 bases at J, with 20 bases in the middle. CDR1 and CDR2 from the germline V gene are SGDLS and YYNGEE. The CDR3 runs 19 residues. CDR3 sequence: CASSYTTDPRNSGANVLTF. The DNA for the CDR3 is TGTGCCAGCAGCTACACGACAGACCCACGAAACTCTGGGGCCAACGTCCTGACTTTC.

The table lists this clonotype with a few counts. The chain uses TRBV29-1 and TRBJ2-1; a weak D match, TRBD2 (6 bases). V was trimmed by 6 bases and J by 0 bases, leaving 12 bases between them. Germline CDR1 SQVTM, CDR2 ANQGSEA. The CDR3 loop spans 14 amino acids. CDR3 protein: CSVWDLRSYNEQFF. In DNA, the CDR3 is TGCAGCGTCTGGGACTTACGCTCCTACAATGAGCAGTTCTTC.

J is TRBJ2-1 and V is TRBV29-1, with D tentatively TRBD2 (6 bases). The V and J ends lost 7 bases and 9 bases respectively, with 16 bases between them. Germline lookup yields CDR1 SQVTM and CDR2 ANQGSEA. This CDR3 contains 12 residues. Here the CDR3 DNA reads TGCAGCGCCGCGATTAGCGGAGGTGAGCAGTTCTTC. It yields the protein CSAAISGGEQFF.

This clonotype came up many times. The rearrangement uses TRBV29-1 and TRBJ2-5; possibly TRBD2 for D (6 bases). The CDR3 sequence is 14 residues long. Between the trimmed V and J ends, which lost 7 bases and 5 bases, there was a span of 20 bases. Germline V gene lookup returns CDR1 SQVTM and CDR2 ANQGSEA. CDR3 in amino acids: CSAPLGSETETQYF. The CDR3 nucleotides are TGCAGCGCACCCCTCGGGAGTGAGACGGAGACCCAGTACTTC. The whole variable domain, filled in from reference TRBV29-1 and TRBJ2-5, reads SAVISQKPSRDICQRGTSLTIQCQVDSQVTMMFWYRQQPGQSLTLIATANQGSEATYESGFVIDKFPISRPNLTFSTLTVSNMSPEDSSIYLCSAPLGSETETQYFGPGTRLLVL.

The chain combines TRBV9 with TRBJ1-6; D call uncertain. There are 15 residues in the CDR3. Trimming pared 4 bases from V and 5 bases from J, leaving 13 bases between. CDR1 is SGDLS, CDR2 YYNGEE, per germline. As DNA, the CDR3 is TGTGCCAGCAGCCCTCACCGGGCTAATAATTCACCCCTCCACTTT. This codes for CASSPHRANNSPLHF.

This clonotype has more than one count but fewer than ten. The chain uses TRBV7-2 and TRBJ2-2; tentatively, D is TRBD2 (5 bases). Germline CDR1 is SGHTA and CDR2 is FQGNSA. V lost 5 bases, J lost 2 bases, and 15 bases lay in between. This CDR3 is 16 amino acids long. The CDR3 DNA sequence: TGTGCCAGCAGCCTGACCTTTAGCGCTAACACCGGGGAGCTGTTTTTT. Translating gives CASSLTFSANTGELFF.

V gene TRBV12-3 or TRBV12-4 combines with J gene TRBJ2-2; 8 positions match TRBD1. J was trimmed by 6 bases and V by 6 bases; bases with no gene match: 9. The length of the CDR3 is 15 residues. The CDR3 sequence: CASSLRQGRSGELFF. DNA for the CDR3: TGTGCCAGCAGCCTTCGACAGGGGCGGTCCGGGGAGCTGTTTTTT.

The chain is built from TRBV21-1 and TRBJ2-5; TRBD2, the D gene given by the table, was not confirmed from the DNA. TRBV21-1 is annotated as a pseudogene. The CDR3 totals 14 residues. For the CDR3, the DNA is TGTGCCAGCAGAGGCGGAGGGGCAAGGGAGACCCAGTACTTC. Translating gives CASRGGGARETQYF.

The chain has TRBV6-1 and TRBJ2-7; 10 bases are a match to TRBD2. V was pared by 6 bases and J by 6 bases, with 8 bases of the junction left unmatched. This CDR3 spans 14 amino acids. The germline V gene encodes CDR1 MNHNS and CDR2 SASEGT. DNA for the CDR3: TGTGCCAGCAGCATCAGGACTAGCGGAGGCGAGCAGTACTTC. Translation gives CASSIRTSGGEQYF.

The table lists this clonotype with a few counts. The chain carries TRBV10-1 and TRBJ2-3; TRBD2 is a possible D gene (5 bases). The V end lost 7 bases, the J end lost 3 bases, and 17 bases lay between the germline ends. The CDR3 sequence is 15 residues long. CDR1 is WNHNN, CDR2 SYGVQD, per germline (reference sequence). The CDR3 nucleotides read TGCGCCAGCACCGAGCGGAGCAGGAAGACAGATACGCAGTATTTT. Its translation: CASTERSRKTDTQYF.

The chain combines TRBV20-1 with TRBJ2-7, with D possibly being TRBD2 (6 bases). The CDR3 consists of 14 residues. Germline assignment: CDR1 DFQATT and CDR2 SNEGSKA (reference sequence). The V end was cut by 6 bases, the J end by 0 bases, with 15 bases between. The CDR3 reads CSAPRDGPSYEQYF. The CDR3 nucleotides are TGCAGTGCGCCGCGGGACGGACCCTCCTACGAGCAGTACTTC.

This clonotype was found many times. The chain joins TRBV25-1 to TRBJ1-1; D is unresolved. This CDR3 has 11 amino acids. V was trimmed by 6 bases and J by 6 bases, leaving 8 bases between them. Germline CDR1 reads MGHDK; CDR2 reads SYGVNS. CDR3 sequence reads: CASSLQAEAFF. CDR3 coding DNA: TGTGCCAGCAGCTTACAAGCTGAAGCTTTCTTT.

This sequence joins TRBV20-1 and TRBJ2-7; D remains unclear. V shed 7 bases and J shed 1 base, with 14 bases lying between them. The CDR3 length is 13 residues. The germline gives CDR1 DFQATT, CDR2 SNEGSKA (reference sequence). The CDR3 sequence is CSGSPNLSYEQYF. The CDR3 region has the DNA TGCAGTGGTAGCCCCAACCTTTCCTACGAGCAGTACTTC.